This T cell receptor beta chain was found in a study of cytomegalovirus exposure and HLA in healthy donors. Study-level information: About 83 million unique TCRs from HLA-typed donors made up an early data release.

In the case of this clone: Its antigen remains unknown.

The V end lost 1 base, the J end lost 4 bases, and 11 bases lay between the germline ends. The CDR3 spans 15 residues. CDR1 is LGHNA, CDR2 YSLEER, per germline. Study outcomes and limitations: Most TCR sequences were rare, but some public TCRs occurred in many donors. Later genetic work tied a missense DCLRE1C variant to beta-chain V and J trimming. In vitro testing confirmed a few CMV-associated chains as specific for CMV antigens.

In the PCR, 60 Vbeta and 13 Jbeta primers were used. The protocol was immunoSEQ multiplex PCR, while the TCRdb copy is restricted to in-frame clones and leaves out a portion. Of roughly 120,000 clones listed, 80% to 90% were seen once; the top ten hold about 11%. This sequence was found in a male donor in good health and CMV-seropositive. V usage is TRBV4-3 and J usage is TRBJ2-1; possibly TRBD2 for D (5 bases). Sequencing was done on a sample of PBMCs. The CDR3 here is CASSQGASLYNEQFF. CDR3 DNA: TGCGCCAGCAGCCAAGGGGCTAGCCTTTACAATGAGCAGTTCTTC.